A selection of T cell receptor beta chains follows, all from one sample in a study of beta chain features in type 1 diabetes. The repertoire was sequenced with immunoSEQ multiplex PCR; TCRdb's copy has only in-frame clones and lacks some. The repertoire has 28,000 or so clones, less than 70% of them found once; the top ten carry 2.4%. Sequenced: Tregs from blood. These receptors came from a woman younger than 45 with type 1 diabetes. Each CDR3 is given with its conserved first and last residue. D genes are given only for firm matches. Clone size is shown for a subset of rows, as once, few, many or a class of expanded clone.

j_gene	v_gene	d_gene	abundance	CDR3aa	CDR3nt
TRBJ2-7	TRBV9	TRBD1	-	CASSVGGQGLYEQYF	TGTGCCAGCAGCGTGGGGGGACAGGGGCTTTACGAGCAGTACTTC
TRBJ1-2	TRBV5-1	-	-	CASSLGTVNYGYTF	TGCGCCAGCAGCTTGGGTACAGTGAACTATGGCTACACCTTC
TRBJ2-7	TRBV5-1	TRBD1	-	CASSPGTGGYEQYF	TGCGCCAGCAGCCCCGGGACAGGGGGCTACGAGCAGTACTTC
TRBJ1-1	TRBV2	TRBD1	-	CASRDRGRMNTEAFF	TGTGCCAGCAGGGACAGGGGCCGGATGAACACTGAAGCTTTCTTT
TRBJ1-4	TRBV23-1	TRBD1	-	CASSHRDSVNEKLFF	TGCGCCAGCAGTCATCGGGACAGCGTTAATGAAAAACTGTTTTTT
TRBJ1-1	TRBV29-1	-	-	CSGRTVGGSNTEAFF	TGCAGCGGACGGACAGTTGGGGGTTCGAACACTGAAGCTTTCTTT
TRBJ2-1	TRBV7-3	-	once	CASSLNIHNEQFF	TGTGCCAGCAGCTTAAATATTCACAATGAGCAGTTCTTC
TRBJ1-4	TRBV27	-	few	CASGEDLGEKLFF	TGTGCCAGCGGGGAGGATCTTGGGGAAAAACTGTTTTTT
TRBJ2-1	TRBV5-1	TRBD1	-	CASSGRDSSYNEQFF	TGCGCCAGCAGCGGCCGGGACAGCTCCTACAATGAGCAGTTCTTC
TRBJ1-2	TRBV28	-	-	CASSTAGGVGGGYTF	TGTGCCAGCAGCACCGCAGGCGGGGTGGGAGGTGGCTACACCTTC